These 9 T cell receptor beta chains share one sample of origin, sequenced in a study of T cells in localized non-small cell lung cancer. Clones were read by immunoSEQ multiplex PCR, and TCRdb kept only the in-frame ones, dropping some. The sample holds around 80,000 clones; around 80% are singletons and the top ten take roughly 21%. The starting material was PBMCs, obtained before any cancer treatment. The source of these receptors is a man aged 40 to 70 with stage II squamous cell lung carcinoma.

This chain joins TRBV2 and TRBJ1-2, with a possible D match to TRBD1 (6 bases). From germline, CDR1 is SNHLY and CDR2 FYNNEI. Trimming cost V 5 bases and J 8 bases, with 12 bases left between them. This CDR3 spans 12 amino acids. CDR3 sequence: CASSYTGSGYTF. The CDR3 nucleotides read TGTGCCAGCAGTTACACAGGGTCAGGCTACACCTTC.

The chain uses TRBV7-9 and TRBJ2-2; D might be TRBD2 (5 bases). Germline lookup yields CDR1 SEHNR and CDR2 FQNEAQ (reference sequence). This CDR3 contains 15 residues. Trimming took 1 base from V and 1 from J, leaving 7 bases between them. CDR3 in amino acids: CASSLGGLNTGELFF. DNA for the CDR3: TGTGCCAGCAGCTTAGGTGGACTGAACACCGGGGAGCTGTTTTTT.

The chain joins TRBV20-1 to TRBJ2-7; 7 bases align to TRBD2. Germline V gives CDR1 DFQATT, CDR2 SNEGSKA (reference sequence). The CDR3 contains 11 residues. V shed 7 bases, J shed 0 bases, and the junction held 0 bases outside the gene matches. The CDR3: CSGGGSYEQYF. In nucleotides, the CDR3 is TGCAGTGGGGGGGGCTCCTACGAGCAGTACTTC.

This clone was seen only once. The chain joins TRBV19 to TRBJ2-1, with D perhaps matching TRBD2 (7 bases). Trimming took 7 bases from V and 4 from J, leaving 14 bases between them. Germline V gene sequence: CDR1 LNHDA, CDR2 SQIVND (reference sequence). This CDR3 comprises 14 residues. Written as DNA, the CDR3 is TGTGCCAGTAAAGGGGGGGGCCCTTACAATGAGCAGTTCTTC. Amino acids: CASKGGGPYNEQFF.

The chain recombines TRBV7-2 with TRBJ2-3; weak D call: TRBD2 (6 bases). This CDR3 is built from 14 residues. V was trimmed by 0 bases and J by 4 bases, leaving 8 bases between them. The germline V gene encodes CDR1 SGHTA and CDR2 FQGNSA. CDR3 in DNA: TGTGCCAGCAGCTTAGCGGGGGGAGCAGATACGCAGTATTTT. Amino acid sequence: CASSLAGGADTQYF.

The rearrangement links TRBV14 to TRBJ1-2; D remains ambiguous. The CDR3 is 12 amino acids. The germline V and J ends were trimmed by 6 bases and 7 bases, with 12 bases remaining between them. Germline CDR1 and CDR2: SGHDN and FVKESK. Here the CDR3 DNA reads TGTGCCAGCAGTCTCAGTCCTTTTGGCTACACCTTC. Amino acids: CASSLSPFGYTF.

The chain uses TRBV5-4 and TRBJ2-1; 8 bases align to TRBD2. CDR1 SGHNT and CDR2 YYREEE come from the germline V gene (reference sequence). The CDR3 length is 12 residues. V shed 4 bases, J shed 13 bases, and the junction held 7 bases outside the gene matches. CDR3 nucleotides: TGTGCCAGCAGCGGTGCGGGGGGTTACCAGTTCTTC. It is translated as CASSGAGGYQFF.

This chain links TRBV30 with TRBJ1-1, with a tentative D call TRBD1 (5 bases). The V gene's germline CDR1 is GTSNPN and CDR2 SVGIG (reference sequence). The CDR3 totals 12 residues. The V gene lost 3 bases and the J gene lost 5 bases, with 10 bases spanning the gap. DNA of the CDR3: TGTGCCTGGAGATGGGGGGAGACTGAAGCTTTCTTT. Residues: CAWRWGETEAFF.

The chain has TRBV10-3 and TRBJ2-7, with 8 nucleotides matching TRBD2. The germline V gene encodes CDR1 ENHRY and CDR2 SYGVKD. This CDR3 is 15 amino acids long. Trimming cost V 0 bases and J 1 base; bases outside gene matches: 2. CDR3: CAISESGGRSYEQYF. The CDR3 DNA sequence: TGTGCCATCAGTGAGTCGGGCGGGAGGTCCTACGAGCAGTACTTC.